This record looks at one T cell receptor beta chain sequence and its context. As yet, its antigen is unknown. V lost 2 bases and J lost 3, with 14 bases in between. Germline assignment: CDR1 SGHVS and CDR2 FQNEAQ. This CDR3 contains 17 residues. 13 Jbeta primers and 60 Vbeta primers were used for the PCR. Assay used: immunoSEQ multiplex PCR; TCRdb lists only in-frame clones, some missing. Of 100,000 to 150,000 clones listed, around 78% are singletons. At the time of sampling, donors were nominally healthy, though unrecorded immune exposures were likely. This entry comes from a study of cytomegalovirus exposure and HLA in healthy donors. Whole-study findings and limits: Presence/absence comparisons presumed near-even sequencing depth among donors. In vitro work confirmed that a few CMV-associated chains recognize CMV antigens. The study listed 164 cytomegalovirus-associated TCR beta chains.

Input material: PBMCs. The sequence was obtained from a man aged 45 to 65 in good health and CMV-seronegative. This chain links TRBV7-8 with TRBJ1-6; the D is unclear. The CDR3, as DNA: TGTGCCAGCAGCTTATTACGGCCAGGTGACTATAATTCACCCCTCCACTTT. The encoded protein is CASSLLRPGDYNSPLHF.